Reported below is one T cell receptor (beta chain). The antigen it recognizes is unknown. Base qualities are not at hand, and no much larger clone is one base apart. The data stem from a study of blood T cells in healthy people across ages (dated by TCRdb to between 2014 and 2016). For the wider study: In model experiments, roughly one uniquely barcoded TCR beta cDNA molecule per two T cells was captured by template switching. The study measured age-related changes in TCR beta repertoire diversity using deep sequencing normalized with unique cDNA molecular identifiers. The donors were divided into four age groups: young (average around 16 years), middle-aged (about 40), aged (approximately 62) and long-lived (about 84). To avoid experimental bias, donors of different ages were spread randomly across the sequencing lanes. Two additional independent replicas of 1 million unique cDNA reads from the same blood draw were analyzed for two donors (one aged 18 to 30 and one aged 80 or older).

General findings and caveats noted by the study authors: Conclusive comparison of naive and antigen-experienced compartments was prevented by the profiling of bulk unsorted PBMCs. The long-lived group showed more naive CD4+ T cells, fewer expanded clones and increased TCR diversity than the aged group, suggesting age selection. Estimates of total diversity based on one million sequenced T cells were regarded as lower bounds and as underestimates. There was a strong correlation between observed TCR beta diversity and the percentage of naive T cells measured by flow cytometry. As age increased, observed TCR beta diversity per million T cells dropped in a roughly linear way, and a significant reduction was already evident by age approximately 40. Because the CMV infection status of the donors was unknown, age-related changes in expanded clonotypes may potentially have been confounded.

Relative to germline, V is missing 3 bases and J is missing 0 bases, with 4 bases of the junction outside any gene match. According to the germline V gene, CDR1 reads SGHTA and CDR2 reads FQGTGA. The CDR3 holds 16 amino acids from the cysteine to the phenylalanine. The CDR3 DNA has 48 bases and is translated from base 1. Receptor amplification or capture employed 5' RACE. For sequencing, an Illumina HiSeq 2500 was employed. A second PCR of roughly 7 to 11 cycles was performed with a sample-barcoded 5' primer and a J-beta primer mix. Each TCR beta cDNA molecule received a unique molecular identifier from a template-switch 5' adaptor carrying 12 random nucleotides. At least 2.5 million CDR3-containing paired-end reads were obtained from each sample. All of the RNA was converted into first-strand cDNA using the Mint cDNA synthesis kit, with a TRBC-specific oligonucleotide serving as the primer. Following uracil-DNA glycosylase treatment, all cDNA underwent a first 18-cycle PCR with the universal primers M1SS and BC2_uni_R. Turning to the authors' computational methods: Normalization of each sample was performed by random selection of 1 million high-quality reads, each carrying a distinct molecular identifier. Reads sharing molecular identifiers were discarded rather than binned into consensus sequences. MiTCR, run with a Q25 quality threshold and the strictest error-elimination algorithm, handled CDR3 identification, clonotype clustering and error correction. A nonparametric unseen species model with Euler transformation was used to estimate a lower bound on total TCR beta diversity. The public reads were reanalyzed by TCRdb: fastp trimming at Q25, MiXCR alignment, in-frame beta chains only. Entries that share a CDR3 protein sequence are merged under the most common genes and DNA. These V and J calls rely on TCRdb rather than the paper's analysis. The sample table shows fewer than 2,000,000 distinct CDR3 sequences, and approximately 32% are seen once. The top ten clonotypes cover around 11% of the sample.

The donors were some 36 Caucasian individuals from Russia, aged 6 to 90 years, who were systemically healthy. Each donor gave roughly 11 milliliters of peripheral blood, drawn into EDTA-treated Vacutainer tubes. Ficoll-Paque density-gradient centrifugation was used to isolate PBMCs, with at least 6.5 million per sample. Total RNA, at least 6 micrograms per sample, was extracted from PBMCs with Trizol reagent. For every donor, flow cytometry on a PBMC aliquot measured the percentage of naive CD45RAhigh/CD27high T cells. This clonotype was obtained from a woman aged 30 to 39 in good health. What was sequenced was blood. Here the chain combines TRBV7-3 and TRBJ2-1; TRBD2 matches 8 bases in the middle. The CDR3 in this case is CASSFGAGVSYNEQFF. The nucleotide sequence is TGTGCCAGCAGCTTCGGAGCGGGAGTCTCCTACAATGAGCAGTTCTTC. Reference TRBV7-3 and TRBJ2-1 proteins supply the regions before and after the CDR3; the full variable domain is: GAGVSQTPSNKVTEKGKYVELRCDPISGHTALYWYRQSLGQGPEFLIYFQGTGAADDSGLPNDRFFAVRPEGSVSTLKIQRTERGDSAVYLCASSFGAGVSYNEQFFGPGTRLTVL.